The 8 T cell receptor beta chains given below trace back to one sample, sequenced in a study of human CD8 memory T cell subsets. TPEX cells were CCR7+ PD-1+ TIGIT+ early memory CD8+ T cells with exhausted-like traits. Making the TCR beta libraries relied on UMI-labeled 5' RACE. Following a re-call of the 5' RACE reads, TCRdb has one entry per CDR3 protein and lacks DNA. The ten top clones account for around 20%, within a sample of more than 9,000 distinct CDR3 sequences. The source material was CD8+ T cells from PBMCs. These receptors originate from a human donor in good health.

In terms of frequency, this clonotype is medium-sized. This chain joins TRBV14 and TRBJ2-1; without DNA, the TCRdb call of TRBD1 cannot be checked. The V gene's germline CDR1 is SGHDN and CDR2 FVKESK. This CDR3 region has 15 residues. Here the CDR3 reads CASSQGGGYYNEQFF.

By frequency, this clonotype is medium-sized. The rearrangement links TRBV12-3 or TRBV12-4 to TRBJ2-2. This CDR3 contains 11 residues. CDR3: CASTRPGELFF.

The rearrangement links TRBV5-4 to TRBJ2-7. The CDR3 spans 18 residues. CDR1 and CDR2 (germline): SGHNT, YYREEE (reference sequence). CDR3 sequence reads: CASSQGSRIRHFTYEQYF.

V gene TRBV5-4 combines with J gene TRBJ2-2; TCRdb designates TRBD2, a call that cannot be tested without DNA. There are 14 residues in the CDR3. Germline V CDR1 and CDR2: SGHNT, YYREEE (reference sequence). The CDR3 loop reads CASSLGRDTGELFF.

This chain's CDR3 is CASSRKGGETDTQYF. V and J are TRBV11-2 and TRBJ2-3; TCRdb's D call, TRBD1, is unchecked because there is no DNA. Germline assignment: CDR1 SGHAT and CDR2 FQNNGV. CDR3 length: 15 amino acids.

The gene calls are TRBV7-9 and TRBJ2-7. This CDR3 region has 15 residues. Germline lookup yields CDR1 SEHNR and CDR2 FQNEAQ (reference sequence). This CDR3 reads CASTKSNRRSYEQYF.

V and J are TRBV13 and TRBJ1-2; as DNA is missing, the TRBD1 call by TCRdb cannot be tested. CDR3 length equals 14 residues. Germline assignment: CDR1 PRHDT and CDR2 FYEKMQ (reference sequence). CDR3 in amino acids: CASSLGTGLYGYTF.

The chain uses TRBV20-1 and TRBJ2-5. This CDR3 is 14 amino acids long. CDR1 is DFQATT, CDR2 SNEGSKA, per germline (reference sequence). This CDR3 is CSAIPHRDQETQYF.